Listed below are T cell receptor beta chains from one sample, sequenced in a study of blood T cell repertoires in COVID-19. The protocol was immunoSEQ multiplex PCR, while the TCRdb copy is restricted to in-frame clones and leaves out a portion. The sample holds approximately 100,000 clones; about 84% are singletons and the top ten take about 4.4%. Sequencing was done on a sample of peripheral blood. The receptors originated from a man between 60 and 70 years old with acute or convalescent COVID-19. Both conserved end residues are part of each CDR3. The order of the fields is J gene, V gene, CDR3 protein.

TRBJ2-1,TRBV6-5,CASRGRGEQFF
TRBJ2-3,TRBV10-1,CASSDRGEGAQYF
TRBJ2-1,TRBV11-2,CASSPHTNRAVKRLVDIDNEQFF
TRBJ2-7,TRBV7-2,CASSSDRFAYEQYF
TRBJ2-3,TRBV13,CASSLRLAGNTDTQYF
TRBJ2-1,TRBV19,CASSIAGSSYNEQFF
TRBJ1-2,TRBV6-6,CASSYPGQGDFGYTF
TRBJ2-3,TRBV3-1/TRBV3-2,CASSLRLAGGGDTQYF
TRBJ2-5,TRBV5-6,CASSLASLQETQYF
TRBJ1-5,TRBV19,CASSLGTGSRGQPQHF
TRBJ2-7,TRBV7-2,CASSLEFGLAVYEQYF
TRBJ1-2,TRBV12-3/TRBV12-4,CASSSGPGYTF
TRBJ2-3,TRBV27,CASSLLAGVSTDTQYF
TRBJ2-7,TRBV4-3,CASSPNTGTGRGYEQYF
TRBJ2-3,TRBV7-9,CASSSRRGPGTDTQYF
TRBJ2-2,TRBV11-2,CASSPGKPLNTGELFF
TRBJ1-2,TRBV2,CASSVQGYGGYTF
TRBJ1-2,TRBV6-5,CATDPRGSLHGYTF
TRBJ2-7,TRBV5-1,CASGTGFSYEQYF
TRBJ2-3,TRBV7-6,CASSFLRQGGTDTQYF
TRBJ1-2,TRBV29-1,CSVDTGNYGYTF
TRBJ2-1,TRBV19,CASSRLAGEFPYNEQFF
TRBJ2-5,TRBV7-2,CASSWTSGIQETQYF
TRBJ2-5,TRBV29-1,CSVEGERGGLGETQYF
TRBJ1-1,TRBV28,CASSLPTGGNTEAFF
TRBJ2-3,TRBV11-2,CASSLGYLIGTDTQYF
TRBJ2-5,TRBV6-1,CASSELTGGRAQYF
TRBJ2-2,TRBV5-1,CASQQGMDTGELFF
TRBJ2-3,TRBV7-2,CASSLGGRAGVDTQYF
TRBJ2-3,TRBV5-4,CASSLASFRHPDTDTQYF
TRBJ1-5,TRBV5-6,CASSASQAGSSNQPQHF
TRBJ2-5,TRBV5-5,CASSSRTMGGETQYF
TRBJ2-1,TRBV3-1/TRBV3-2,CASSQDQTDSYNEQFF
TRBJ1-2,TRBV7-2,CASSLLDSLPYGYTF
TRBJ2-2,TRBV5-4,CATGGANTGELFF
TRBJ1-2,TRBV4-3,CASSHVNRDRDKNGYTF
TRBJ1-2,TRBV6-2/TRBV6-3,CASSSLTGYYGYTF
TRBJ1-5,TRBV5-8,CASSLGTGIQPQHF
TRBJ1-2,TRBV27,CASSYKEAGYGYTF
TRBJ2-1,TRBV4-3,CASSRTLAGGYEQFF